This TCR beta chain was captured in a study of blood T cell repertoires in COVID-19. CDR3 length equals 12 residues. V lost 5 bases, J lost 4 bases, and 6 bases lay in between. Looked up from germline, CDR1 is MNHNY and CDR2 is SVGAGI (reference sequence). The protocol was immunoSEQ multiplex PCR, while the TCRdb copy is restricted to in-frame clones and leaves out a portion. This sample yields 130,000 to 150,000 clones, of which 81% are seen a single time; roughly 8.3% belongs to the top ten. The source material was peripheral blood. The chain has TRBV6-6 and TRBJ1-3, with D uncertain. The receptor was derived from a human donor with acute or convalescent COVID-19. The donor label of this sample is uncertain. This CDR3 reads CASSTQGNTIYF. For the CDR3, the DNA is TGTGCCAGCAGTACACAGGGAAACACCATATATTTT.